These 2 T cell receptor beta chains originate from one sample sequenced in a study of blood T cell repertoires in COVID-19. Generated by immunoSEQ multiplex PCR, the TCRdb table keeps only in-frame clones and is missing some. The top ten hold around 1.9% of the sample, which has 150,000 to 200,000 clones, 89% seen once. Sequencing was performed on peripheral blood. These receptors all stem from a man between 18 and 35 years old who had recovered from COVID-19.

This clone was observed a single time. The chain combines TRBV3-1 (or the pseudogene TRBV3-2) with TRBJ1-4; no firm D call. The CDR3 has 13 amino acids. V lost 4 bases to trimming and J lost 0 bases, with 3 bases between them. CDR1 and CDR2 from the germline V gene are LGHDT and YNNKEL (reference sequence). The CDR3 DNA follows: TGTGCCAGCAGCCTCGCAACTAATGAAAAACTGTTTTTT. This codes for CASSLATNEKLFF.

This chain joins TRBV5-1 and TRBJ2-7, with D possibly matching TRBD2 (6 bases). The germline V and J ends were trimmed by 0 bases and 11 bases, with 15 bases remaining between them. The CDR3 spans 13 residues. Germline CDR1 SGHRS, CDR2 YFSETQ. The CDR3 protein is CASSLEGGAKEYF. CDR3 DNA sequence: TGCGCCAGCAGCTTGGAGGGCGGGGCGAAGGAGTACTTC.